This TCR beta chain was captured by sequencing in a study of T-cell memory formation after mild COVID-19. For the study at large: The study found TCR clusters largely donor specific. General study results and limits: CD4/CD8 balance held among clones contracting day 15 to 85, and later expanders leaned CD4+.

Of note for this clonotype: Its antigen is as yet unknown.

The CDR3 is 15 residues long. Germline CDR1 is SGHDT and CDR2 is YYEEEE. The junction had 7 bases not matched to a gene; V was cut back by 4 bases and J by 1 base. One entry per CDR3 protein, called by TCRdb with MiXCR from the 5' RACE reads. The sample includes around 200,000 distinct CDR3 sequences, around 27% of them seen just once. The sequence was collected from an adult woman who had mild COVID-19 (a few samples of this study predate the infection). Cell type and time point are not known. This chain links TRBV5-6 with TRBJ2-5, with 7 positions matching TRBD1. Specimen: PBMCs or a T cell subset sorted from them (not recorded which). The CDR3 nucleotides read TGTGCCAGCAGCCATACCGGGACAGCCCAAGAGACCCAGTACTTC. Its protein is CASSHTGTAQETQYF.